This TCR beta chain was sequenced for a study of blood T cell repertoires in COVID-19. Some clones are missing from TCRdb's copy, which holds only in-frame ones; the method was immunoSEQ multiplex PCR. The data show 100,000 to 150,000 clones, with more than 70% seen just once and about 1% held by the top ten. Per the germline V gene, CDR1 is SGHRS and CDR2 is YFSETQ. This CDR3 has 15 residues. V dropped 3 bases and J dropped 6; count of bases not matched to a gene: 3. The sequence derives from a woman older than 75 with acute or convalescent COVID-19. The rearrangement uses TRBV5-1 and TRBJ2-2; 12 bases agree with TRBD2. Input material: peripheral blood. CDR3 sequence (DNA): TGCGCCAGCAGCTGGACTAGCGGGGCGTCCGGGGAGCTGTTTTTT. Amino acid sequence: CASSWTSGASGELFF. The full variable domain, rest sourced from reference TRBV5-1 and TRBJ2-2, is KAGVTQTPRYLIKTRGQQVTLSCSPISGHRSVSWYQQTPGQGLQFLFEYFSETQRNKGNFPGRFSGRQFSNSRSEMNVSTLELGDSALYLCASSWTSGASGELFFGEGSRLTVL.